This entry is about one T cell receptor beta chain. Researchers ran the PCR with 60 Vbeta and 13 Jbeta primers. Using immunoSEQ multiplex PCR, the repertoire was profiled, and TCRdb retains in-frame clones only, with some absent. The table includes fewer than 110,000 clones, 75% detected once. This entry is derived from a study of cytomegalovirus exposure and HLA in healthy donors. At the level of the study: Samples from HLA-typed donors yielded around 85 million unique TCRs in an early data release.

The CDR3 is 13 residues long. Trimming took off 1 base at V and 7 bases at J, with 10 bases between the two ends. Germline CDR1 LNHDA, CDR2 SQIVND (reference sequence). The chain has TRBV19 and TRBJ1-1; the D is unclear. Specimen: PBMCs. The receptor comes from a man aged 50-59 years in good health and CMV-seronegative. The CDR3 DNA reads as TGTGCCAGTAGTATAGTGAAGGACTTTGAAGCTTTCTTT. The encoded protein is CASSIVKDFEAFF.